This T cell receptor beta chain was sequenced during a study of OX40 agonist ivuxolimab in advanced cancers. Across the whole study: Prior checkpoint blockade (anti-PD-1, anti-PD-L1 or anti-CTLA-4) was permitted; around 40% had it.

Between the trimmed V and J ends, which lost 4 bases and 5 bases, there was a span of 14 bases. CDR3 size: 14 residues. Germline CDR1 is MGHRA and CDR2 is YSYEKL. Only in-frame clones appear in the TCRdb table, and some are missing; sequencing was by immunoSEQ multiplex PCR. The repertoire has around 13,000 clones, 67% of them found once; the top ten carry under 30%. The TCR sequence derives from an adult with an advanced solid tumor such as melanoma, head and neck, liver or kidney cancer. The source was CD4+ or CD8+ T cells sorted from blood, collected in a trial of the OX40 agonist ivuxolimab. The chain employs TRBV4-1 and TRBJ2-5; maybe TRBD1 (6 bases). CDR3 sequence (DNA): TGCGCCAGCAGCCCAGGGCAGGGGTTGGAGACCCAGTACTTC. It translates to CASSPGQGLETQYF.